This is a list of T cell receptor beta chains from one sample in a study of cytomegalovirus exposure and HLA in healthy donors. Only in-frame clones appear in the TCRdb table, and some are missing; sequencing was by immunoSEQ multiplex PCR. The table has some 170,000 clones, about 89% seen once. What was sequenced was PBMCs. These receptors were obtained from a man between 18 and 29 years old in good health and CMV-seropositive. Each CDR3 is given with its conserved first and last residue.

j_gene: TRBJ2-1; v_gene: TRBV6-4; CDR3aa: CASSDTGGSNNEQFF
j_gene: TRBJ1-2; v_gene: TRBV28; CDR3aa: CASTPGYGYTF
j_gene: TRBJ2-3; v_gene: TRBV19; CDR3aa: CASSYSWRVRDTQYF
j_gene: TRBJ2-5; v_gene: TRBV9; CDR3aa: CASSPFTSASETQYF
j_gene: TRBJ2-2; v_gene: TRBV6-5; CDR3aa: CASSYSHAHTGELFF
j_gene: TRBJ2-1; v_gene: TRBV10-2; CDR3aa: CASSENGLVVHEQFF
j_gene: TRBJ1-1; v_gene: TRBV18; CDR3aa: CASSPAAGGEAFF
j_gene: TRBJ2-5; v_gene: TRBV7-2; CDR3aa: CASSRLAGGQETQYF
j_gene: TRBJ2-5; v_gene: TRBV7-9; CDR3aa: CASSFSPGLGQHLGETQYF
j_gene: TRBJ1-2; v_gene: TRBV7-9; CDR3aa: CASSTSGETYGYTF
j_gene: TRBJ2-7; v_gene: TRBV9; CDR3aa: CASSQAGVGTYEQYF
j_gene: TRBJ2-7; v_gene: TRBV9; CDR3aa: CASSVGGRIGEQYF
j_gene: TRBJ2-7; v_gene: TRBV27; CDR3aa: CASSRLTGAYEQYF
j_gene: TRBJ1-2; v_gene: TRBV7-9; CDR3aa: CASSPGGGGFGYTF
j_gene: TRBJ2-1; v_gene: TRBV29-1; CDR3aa: CSVVGVLAGGTVSYNEQFF
j_gene: TRBJ2-1; v_gene: TRBV11-3; CDR3aa: CASSLGDGGSYAYEQFF
j_gene: TRBJ2-7; v_gene: TRBV6-5; CDR3aa: CASSYGGRGSYEQYF
j_gene: TRBJ1-4; v_gene: TRBV7-8; CDR3aa: CASSLDEGTTTNEKLFF
j_gene: TRBJ1-1; v_gene: TRBV7-9; CDR3aa: CASSEVGGHTEAFF
j_gene: TRBJ1-1; v_gene: TRBV4-3; CDR3aa: CASSQVIPPEVNTEAFF
j_gene: TRBJ2-1; v_gene: TRBV21-1; CDR3aa: CASSQLRTGSSYNEQFF
j_gene: TRBJ2-1; v_gene: TRBV18; CDR3aa: CASSQLAGGYNEQFF
j_gene: TRBJ2-1; v_gene: TRBV5-6; CDR3aa: CASSLGDRAYNEQFF
j_gene: TRBJ1-4; v_gene: TRBV5-1; CDR3aa: CASRQGAANEKLFF
j_gene: TRBJ2-7; v_gene: TRBV11-2; CDR3aa: CASSLGGGSSYEQYF
j_gene: TRBJ1-2; v_gene: TRBV20-1; CDR3aa: CSATGGYTF
j_gene: TRBJ2-1; v_gene: TRBV7-2; CDR3aa: CASSAQGAGNEQFF
j_gene: TRBJ1-2; v_gene: TRBV18; CDR3aa: CASSHTKSRDRGDYGYTF
j_gene: TRBJ2-3; v_gene: TRBV4-2; CDR3aa: CASSPGRGLAGTDTQYF